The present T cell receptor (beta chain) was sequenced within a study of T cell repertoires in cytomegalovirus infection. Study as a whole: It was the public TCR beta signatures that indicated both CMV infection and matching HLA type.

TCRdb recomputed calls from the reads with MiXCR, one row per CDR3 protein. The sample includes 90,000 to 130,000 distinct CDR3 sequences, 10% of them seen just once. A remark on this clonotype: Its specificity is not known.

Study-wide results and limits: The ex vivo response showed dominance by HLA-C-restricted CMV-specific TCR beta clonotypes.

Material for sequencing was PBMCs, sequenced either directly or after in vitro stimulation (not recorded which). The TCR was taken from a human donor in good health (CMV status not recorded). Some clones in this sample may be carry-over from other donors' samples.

The DNA for the CDR3 is TGTGCCAGCAGTTTAATGTCAGGGGTAGGAACTGAAGCTTTCTTT. Translating gives CASSLMSGVGTEAFF. V usage is TRBV12-3 or TRBV12-4 and J usage is TRBJ1-1; D might be TRBD1 (6 bases). The CDR3 consists of 15 residues. Trimming pared 2 bases from V and 5 bases from J, leaving 15 bases between.